The present T cell receptor (beta chain) was sequenced within a study of regulatory T cells in long-lasting Graves disease. V trimming: 3 bases; J trimming: 5 bases; junction bases outside the gene matches: 4. Germline CDR1 is SNHLY and CDR2 is FYNNEI. CDR3 length equals 14 residues. On this clonotype: The antigen is unknown.

Noted time point: newly diagnosed GD, antithyroid drugs for less than 3 months. With RNA extracted from PBMCs as input, the TCR library was made. CDR3-region Arm-PCR and iRepertoire HTBI primers produced the TCR beta libraries. TCRdb analysed the multiplex PCR reads with MiXCR anew, one entry per CDR3 protein. The data contain about 560,000 distinct CDR3 sequences, roughly 15% of them singletons. Study findings and constraints: Persistent patients shared more public clonotypes (about 2,700) than newly diagnosed patients (approximately 960). Gene preferences differed: TRBV28, TRBJ1-2, TRBJ2-5 in persistent cases.

This same sample was also taken into another study, of T cells in Graves' hyperthyroidism and ophthalmopathy. That report notes: A set of HTBI primers served as the primers for a first-round RT-PCR of the TCR CDR3. Ophthalmopathy was distinguished from stable hyperthyroidism by 13 V-J signatures.

The chain is built from TRBV2 and TRBJ1-5, with 7 bases fitting TRBD1. The origin of this receptor is a man younger than 30 with Graves disease. Specimen: peripheral blood mononuclear cells (PBMCs), collected at new diagnosis, from a patient treated with antithyroid drugs. CDR3: CASSEGRGDQPQHF. The CDR3, as DNA: TGTGCCAGCAGTGAGGGCAGGGGGGATCAGCCCCAGCATTTT.